This TCR beta chain was sequenced for a study of CD8 T cells in ankylosing spondylitis. Whole-study findings and limits: Roughly eight highly homologous variants made up a TCR beta motif that seemed to typify ankylosing spondylitis blood. Disease-linked clones bore a CD8+ phenotype, appearing relatively rarely in peripheral blood.

The CDR3 sequence is 15 residues long. J lost 0 bases, V lost 8 bases, and 7 bases had no gene match. As concerns this clonotype: Its antigen remains unidentified.

Making use of molecular barcodes, quantitative 5'-RACE generated TCR beta libraries. TCRdb recomputed calls from the 5' RACE reads with MiXCR, one row per CDR3 protein. The data contain fewer than 750,000 distinct CDR3 sequences, roughly 20% of them singletons. The rearrangement links TRBV12-3 or TRBV12-4 to TRBJ2-1; TRBD1 matches at 7 bases. Material for sequencing was blood, either unsorted or a sorted T cell fraction (not recorded which). The receptor's source is a male donor with ankylosing spondylitis. The CDR3 DNA reads as TGTGCCAGCCTTTCCAGGGGGAGCTCCTACAATGAGCAGTTCTTC. Translation gives CASLSRGSSYNEQFF.